Presented here are 13 T cell receptor beta chains from one specimen sequenced in a study of molecular identifiers for immune sequencing clone quantification. Each CDR3 protein is one row after TCRdb ran MiXCR on the PCR reads. There are over 550,000 distinct CDR3 sequences in the sample; less than 30% occur only once, and about 0.78% lies in the top ten. Material: naive CD8+ T cells from blood, with Jurkat cell RNA spiked in. Indicated subset: FACS-sorted CD8+CD4-CCR7+CD45RA+ naive T cells. The receptors here all came from a human donor in good health. Some libraries in this study had Jurkat cell RNA spiked in.

There are many counts of this clonotype. The chain combines TRBV9 with TRBJ1-1; tentatively, D is TRBD1 (5 bases). Trimming pared 4 bases from V and 2 bases from J, leaving 18 bases between. Germline-derived CDR1 and CDR2 are SGDLS and YYNGEE. This CDR3 comprises 16 residues. CDR3 loop: CASSLADIRGNTEAFF. CDR3 sequence (DNA): TGTGCCAGCAGCCTTGCGGACATAAGGGGTAACACTGAAGCTTTCTTT.

This clonotype was recorded many times. The chain uses TRBV18 and TRBJ1-2, with no clear D. The CDR3 is 12 residues long. The germline gives CDR1 KGHSH, CDR2 LQKENI. The germline V and J ends were trimmed by 3 bases and 6 bases, with 8 bases remaining between them. CDR3 bases: TGTGCCAGCTCACCCGATAGCGATGGCTACACCTTC. Its protein product is CASSPDSDGYTF.

The rearrangement joins TRBV6-5 to TRBJ1-1; maybe TRBD1 (5 bases). The CDR3 has 15 residues. V shed 0 bases and J shed 4 bases, with 12 bases lying between them. Germline lookup yields CDR1 MNHEY and CDR2 SVGAGI. CDR3 sequence reads: CASSYSTSGGTEAFF. The CDR3 DNA is TGTGCCAGCAGTTACTCGACTTCGGGGGGCACTGAAGCTTTCTTT.

This clonotype was found many times. The rearrangement uses TRBV27 and TRBJ2-1, with 11 positions matching TRBD2. V lost 3 bases to trimming and J lost 6 bases; unmatched junction nucleotides: 10. The CDR3 has 17 residues. CDR1 and CDR2 (germline): MNHEY, SMNVEV (reference sequence). The CDR3: CASSFKLAGVSGNEQFF. CDR3 bases: TGTGCCAGCAGTTTCAAACTAGCGGGAGTTTCGGGCAATGAGCAGTTCTTC.

This clonotype was detected ten times or more. The junction departs from germline at one end; a sequencing error may be responsible. The chain couples TRBV19 to TRBJ2-7; the D is unclear. The CDR3 runs to 14 residues. Germline CDR1 reads LNHDA; CDR2 reads SQIVND (reference sequence). The CDR3 coding sequence is TGCGCCAGCAGCTTGGGAACAGCTACATACGAGCAGTACTTC. Translation gives CASSLGTATYEQYF.

This clonotype was seen repeatedly, ten times or more. The genes are TRBV27 and TRBJ2-7; 8 bases fit TRBD1. The CDR3 loop spans 13 amino acids. The germline V gene has CDR1 MNHEY and CDR2 SMNVEV (reference sequence). J gave up 5 bases and V 3 bases, and 3 bases lay outside the gene matches. The CDR3 spells CASSFQGAHEQYF. DNA of the CDR3: TGTGCCAGCAGTTTTCAGGGGGCACACGAGCAGTACTTC.

This clonotype was seen ten or more times. At one of its ends the junction is not consistent with the germline gene, which may arise from a read error. V gene TRBV4-1 combines with J gene TRBJ1-5; no clear D gene. In germline, CDR1 is MGHRA, CDR2 YSYEKL. The CDR3 runs 13 residues. The CDR3: CASSLSSSQPQHF. For the CDR3, the DNA is TGTGCCAGCAGTTTATCCTCCTCTCAGCCCCAGCATTTT.

This clonotype was seen repeatedly, ten times or more. The chain employs TRBV4-1 and TRBJ2-7; 8 bases map to TRBD2. V was pared by 4 bases and J by 0 bases, with 11 bases of the junction left unmatched. CDR1 and CDR2 from the germline V gene are MGHRA and YSYEKL. The CDR3 is 17 residues long. CDR3 DNA: TGCGCCAGCAGCCCTGGTACTAGCGGAATAAGCTCCTACGAGCAGTACTTC. It encodes CASSPGTSGISSYEQYF.

CDR3 coding DNA: TGTGCCAGCAGCCAAGACCCGGGGGGCTGGGGCAATCAGCCCCAGCATTTT. Amino acids: CASSQDPGGWGNQPQHF. The rearrangement uses TRBV3-1 and TRBJ1-5; tentative D call: TRBD1 (6 bases). V lost 0 bases and J lost 2, with 14 bases in between. In germline, CDR1 is LGHDT, CDR2 YNNKEL (reference sequence). This CDR3 has 17 amino acids.

The rearrangement uses TRBV20-1 and TRBJ2-2; TRBD1 might be the D (5 bases). The CDR3 extends over 11 amino acids. Germline loops: CDR1 DFQATT, CDR2 SNEGSKA (reference sequence). With 5 bases removed from V and 6 bases from J, the gap between germline ends came to 7 bases. CDR3 region: CSALGPGELFF. DNA of the CDR3: TGCAGTGCTCTGGGGCCCGGGGAGCTGTTTTTT.

The chain has TRBV19 and TRBJ2-2; 8 nucleotides agree with TRBD2. This CDR3 region has 17 residues. Germline CDR1 reads LNHDA; CDR2 reads SQIVND (reference sequence). V was pared by 4 bases and J by 4 bases, with 11 bases of the junction left unmatched. CDR3 protein: CASSSLLREGVTGELFF. The DNA of the CDR3 is TGTGCCAGTAGTAGTCTTCTCCGGGAGGGCGTCACCGGGGAGCTGTTTTTT.

In its sample, this clonotype was seen many times. The chain uses TRBV28 and TRBJ2-3; 10 bases map to TRBD2. Germline CDR1 and CDR2: MDHEN and SYDVKM. The J segment lost 0 bases and the V segment lost 3 bases, leaving 6 bases of the junction unmatched. The CDR3 loop spans 17 amino acids. This CDR3 is CASSLPSGRDSTDTQYF. The CDR3 DNA follows: TGTGCCAGCAGTTTGCCTAGCGGGAGAGATAGCACAGATACGCAGTATTTT.

This clonotype turned up a few times. The chain is built from TRBV4-3 and TRBJ2-1; 7 positions agree with TRBD2. The CDR3 runs to 17 residues. The J segment lost 2 bases and the V segment lost 4 bases, leaving 11 bases of the junction unmatched. Germline lookup yields CDR1 LGHNA and CDR2 YSLEER. This chain's CDR3 is CASSPLVRAGAYNEQFF. DNA for the CDR3: TGCGCCAGCAGCCCACTTGTCAGGGCGGGAGCCTACAATGAGCAGTTCTTC.